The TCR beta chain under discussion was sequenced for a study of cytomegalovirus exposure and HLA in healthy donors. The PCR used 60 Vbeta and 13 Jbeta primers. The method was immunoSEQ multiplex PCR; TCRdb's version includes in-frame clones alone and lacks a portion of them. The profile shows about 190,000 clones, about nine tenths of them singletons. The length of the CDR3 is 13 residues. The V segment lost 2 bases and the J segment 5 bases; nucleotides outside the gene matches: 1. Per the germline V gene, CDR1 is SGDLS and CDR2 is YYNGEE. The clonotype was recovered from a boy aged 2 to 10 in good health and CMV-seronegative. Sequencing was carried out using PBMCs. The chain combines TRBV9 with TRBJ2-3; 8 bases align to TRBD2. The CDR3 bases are TGTGCCAGCAGCGTTCGGGAGGGAGATACGCAGTATTTT. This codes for CASSVREGDTQYF.